The present entry profiles one TCR beta chain with its context. Its antigen is unknown. The source of the sample is a study of cytomegalovirus exposure and HLA in healthy donors. Study outcomes and limitations: Despite most TCR sequences being rare, some public TCRs occurred in many donors.

Amplification used 60 Vbeta primers and 13 Jbeta primers. Clones were read by immunoSEQ multiplex PCR, and TCRdb kept only the in-frame ones, dropping some. This sample has about 120,000 clones, with 80% to 85% found just once. The sequence was obtained from a man between 25 and 39 years old in good health and CMV-seronegative. The sample taken for sequencing was PBMCs.

DNA of the CDR3: TGTGCCAGTACCGCAACTTGGGGAAGTCGGGGGATGAACACTGAAGCTTTCTTT. It specifies CASTATWGSRGMNTEAFF. The rearrangement links TRBV19 to TRBJ1-1, with D tentatively TRBD1 (5 bases). The CDR3 is 18 amino acids. In germline, CDR1 is LNHDA, CDR2 SQIVND (reference sequence). Between the trimmed V and J ends, which lost 7 bases and 0 bases, there was a span of 24 bases.